Here is one T cell receptor beta chain with its context. What antigen it recognizes has not been identified. One base away there is no much larger clone; base qualities are not given. The data belong to a study of shared clonotypes between healthy human individuals (dated by TCRdb to about 2020). About the full investigation: Three men and a couple of women, aged 18 to 49 years, made up the cohort. Per donor, three plates each were used for CD4 naive and CD4 memory, two for CD8 naive, and one for CD8 memory. To estimate repertoire size and how much clonotypes are shared between individuals, the study performed deep sequencing of blood TCR repertoires from five healthy adults. Different laboratories and diverse techniques were used to prepare libraries and sequence TCR repertoires, to increase sequencing depth and limit assay-specific biases. Per donor, leukapheresis produced somewhere between about 0.85 and 8.9 billion PBMCs. Broader findings and caveats from the paper: Higher generation probabilities were observed for clonotypes shared by all four sorted-subset donors than for non-shared clonotypes. Estimated clonotype richness was generally larger for naive than for memory subsets. Based on pairwise subsampling, the degree of clonotype sharing among donors was expected to be affected by sequencing depth. Rarefaction of sorted-subset datasets indicated incomplete sequencing despite the large sequencing depth. Because the study included only a small number of donors, the genetic and exposure-history diversity represented was limited. Sampling was limited to blood, and TCR repertoires in tissue likely differ from TCR repertoires in blood. Across four donors, approximately 4.9% of naive CD4, 3% to 3.5% of naive CD8, under 2.5% of memory CD4, and roughly 0.4% of memory CD8 clonotypes were shared.

CDR1 and CDR2 (KGHSH, LQKENI) derive from the germline V gene. There are 16 amino acids in the CDR3, from cysteine to phenylalanine inclusive. CDR3 DNA only is kept here, 48 bases in frame from base 1. Unmatched junction bases come to 8, with V trimmed by 0 bases and J by 5 bases. CD8 naive samples consisted of CD45RO-negative cells that were positively selected for CCR7, yielding a CD45RA+CCR7+ population without TemRA cells. The donors were healthy, HIV-negative adults with no recently reported acute infections or vaccinations. Every donor was a Caucasian adult living in Nashville, Tennessee, USA. Blood was obtained by leukapheresis, after which PBMCs were separated by Ficoll-Histopaque density gradient centrifugation and cryopreserved in liquid nitrogen vapor phase. Purity and quantity of every magnetically sorted T cell population were checked by analytical flow cytometry. Genomic DNA was isolated from every sorted fraction and measured by UV absorbance on a Nanodrop 2000c.

Using the deep immunoSEQ assay, multiplex PCR amplified TCR CDR3 regions from genomic DNA. Extracted genomic DNA from each cell subset was spread evenly across all wells of several immunoSEQ 96-well plates, with each plate serving as a replicate. For sorted subsets, 200 ng of genomic DNA, equivalent to around 30,000 T cell genomes, went into each replicate PCR. Purified libraries were measured with a Qubit 3.0 fluorometer, size-checked on a Bioanalyzer 2100, and measured again with the KAPA Library Quantification kit. Every immunoSEQ 96-well plate was sequenced on a separate single-read 150-cycle Illumina NextSeq 550 flow cell. In the source study's methods: Because only junctional sequences without quality scores were contained in the immunoSEQ output, filtering matching that applied to full-length reads could not be performed. To assign V/J genes and CDR3, sequences were annotated using PyIR, a Python wrapper for IgBLAST v1.9, with IMGT germline references. Reads were filtered out if the reads had weak V/J assignments (E-value above 1e-6), no CDR3, stop codons, out-of-frame junctions, or ambiguous translated residues. A V3J clonotype was defined by an identical inferred V gene, J gene, and CDR3 amino acid sequence. Percentage overlap between repertoires was computed as shared unique clonotypes divided by the size of the smaller repertoire. Three approaches were used to assess repertoire richness: RTK rarefaction, the Chao1 estimator, and Recon v2.1 estimates of unobserved clonotypes. Generation probabilities were computed with OLGA for all TCRbeta clonotypes obtained by the gDNA method from a handful of donors. TCRdb provides this immuneACCESS table in a form limited to in-frame rearrangements. Some clones are lacking; in checked studies, under half of them reflect an unresolved V gene, and why the rest are absent is not known. The V and J calls and the clone size are those of that table, but D and trimming were determined from the DNA. The sample contains more than 2 million clones, 90% to 95% of them found a single time. The ten largest clones capture about 1.6% of the sample.

This sequence originates from a young man in good health. Some clones in this sample may be carry-over from other donors' samples. In this chain, TRBV18 is recombined with TRBJ2-5, with 8 bases matching TRBD2. The sequenced sample consisted of naive CD8+ T cells from PBMCs. The cell subset or site tag for this specimen amounts to: CD45RA+CCR7+. The nucleotide sequence is given as TGTGCCAGCTCACCACCGTTGAACTCGGGAGGGGAGACCCAGTACTTC. Translated, this gives CASSPPLNSGGETQYF.